In this sample, the clone carrying this TCR beta chain turned up many times. Its target is not known. Germline values: CDR1 SEHNR, CDR2 FQNEAQ (reference sequence). Trimming removed 2 bases from V and 0 bases from J, with 6 bases in between. This CDR3 region has 14 residues. TCRdb ran MiXCR on the 5' RACE reads and lists one entry per CDR3 protein. The table has 150,000 to 200,000 distinct CDR3 sequences, approximately 6.2% seen once. These data belong to a study of T cells after yellow fever vaccination. Whole-study findings and limits: Although most clonotypes did not, a small share appeared in both CD4 and CD8 compartments.

Material: CD4+ T cells sorted from PBMCs, obtained on the day of the first yellow fever vaccination. The rearrangement joins TRBV7-9 to TRBJ2-3; no definite D call. The receptor was derived from a man younger than 35 who received the YFV17D yellow fever vaccine. CDR3 region: CASSLTTSTDTQYF. The CDR3 nucleotides are TGTGCCAGCAGCTTAACTACTAGCACAGATACGCAGTATTTT. The full variable domain, rest sourced from reference TRBV7-9 and TRBJ2-3, is DTGVSQNPRHKITKRGQNVTFRCDPISEHNRLYWYRQTLGQGPEFLTYFQNEAQLEKSRLLSDRFSAERPKGSFSTLEIQRTEQGDSAMYLCASSLTTSTDTQYFGPGTRLTVL.